This is a list of T cell receptor beta chains from one sample in a study of shared clonotypes between healthy human individuals. Assay used: immunoSEQ multiplex PCR; TCRdb lists only in-frame clones, some missing. This table has nearly 1 million clones, 60% to 85% appearing once. Input material: memory CD4+ T cells sorted from blood. Receptors were obtained from a man aged 18 to 35 in good health. Both conserved end residues are part of each CDR3. A D gene is named only where the DNA matches it firmly. The listing skips clone size in some rows; elsewhere it reads once, few, many or a size class.

TRBJ2-1	13	NA	NA	TRBV9	CASSVERQNEQFF	TGTGCCAGCAGCGTAGAACGGCAGAATGAGCAGTTCTTC
TRBJ2-2	13	NA	NA	TRBV7-7	CASSIQYTGELFF	TGTGCTAGCAGCATACAATACACCGGGGAGCTGTTTTTT
TRBJ2-7	15	NA	NA	TRBV5-4	CASSPTPRTSYEQYF	TGTGCCAGCAGCCCTACCCCCCGGACCTCTTACGAGCAGTACTTC
TRBJ2-6	17	NA	TRBD1	TRBV11-2	CASSPGQGITGANVLTF	TGTGCCAGCAGCCCAGGACAGGGGATCACTGGGGCCAACGTCCTGACTTTC
TRBJ2-4	14	NA	TRBD1	TRBV19	CASSGTGGGNIQYF	TGTGCCAGTAGTGGGACAGGGGGCGGAAACATTCAGTACTTC
TRBJ2-1	13	NA	NA	TRBV28	CASSRGRENEQFF	TGTGCCAGCAGTCGCGGCAGGGAAAATGAGCAGTTCTTC
TRBJ2-1	15	NA	TRBD1	TRBV5-1	CASSAGQGVYNEQFF	TGCGCCAGCAGCGCGGGACAGGGGGTATACAATGAGCAGTTCTTC
TRBJ2-1	13	few	TRBD2	TRBV7-9	CASRGGRYNEQFF	TGTGCCAGCAGGGGGGGGAGATACAATGAGCAGTTCTTC
TRBJ2-2	15	once	NA	TRBV4-3	CASSLLPTGSGELFF	TGCGCCAGCAGCCTCCTGCCGACGGGATCGGGGGAGCTGTTTTTT
TRBJ1-2	13	few	NA	TRBV28	CASSLKGGYGYTF	TGTGCCAGCAGTTTAAAGGGGGGCTATGGCTACACCTTC
TRBJ2-3	17	NA	NA	TRBV4-3	CASSQEAHQRNTDTQYF	TGCGCCAGCAGCCAAGAGGCGCATCAGAGAAACACAGATACGCAGTATTTT
TRBJ1-6	13	NA	NA	TRBV5-6	CASSSMAGSPLHF	TGTGCCAGCAGCTCTATGGCGGGTTCACCCCTCCACTTT
TRBJ2-1	15	NA	TRBD2	TRBV5-6	CASSLGGGRYNEQFF	TGTGCCAGCAGCTTGGGAGGCGGGAGGTACAATGAGCAGTTCTTC
TRBJ2-2	14	few	NA	TRBV11-3	CASSLKRNTGELFF	TGTGCCAGCAGCTTAAAACGGAACACCGGGGAGCTGTTTTTT
TRBJ2-3	15	once	NA	TRBV12-5	CASGLAGFPTDTQYF	TGTGCTAGTGGTTTGGCGGGGTTCCCCACAGATACGCAGTATTTT
TRBJ1-4	14	few	NA	TRBV30	CAWSAGLKAEKLFF	TGTGCCTGGAGTGCGGGCCTAAAGGCTGAAAAACTGTTTTTT
TRBJ2-3	14	NA	TRBD2	TRBV29-1	CSVPTSGVTDTQYF	TGCAGCGTCCCCACTAGCGGGGTAACAGATACGCAGTATTTT
TRBJ2-7	16	NA	NA	TRBV4-1	CASSPTRVTDSYEQYF	TGCGCCAGCAGCCCCACCCGGGTAACAGACTCCTACGAGCAGTACTTC
TRBJ2-1	16	NA	TRBD2	TRBV27	CASRPQTSGRGNEQFF	TGTGCCAGCAGGCCCCAAACTAGCGGGAGAGGGAATGAGCAGTTCTTC
TRBJ2-2	16	NA	NA	TRBV9	CASSEAPGTSTGELFF	TGTGCCAGCAGCGAAGCCCCCGGGACTTCGACCGGGGAGCTGTTTTTT
TRBJ1-6	12	NA	NA	TRBV30	CAWRRGGSPLHF	TGTGCCTGGAGACGGGGGGGATCACCCCTCCACTTT
TRBJ1-3	15	NA	NA	TRBV19	CASSWGGSSGNTIYF	TGTGCCAGTAGTTGGGGAGGGAGCTCTGGAAACACCATATATTTT
TRBJ1-2	14	NA	NA	TRBV28	CASSFRGLNYGYTF	TGTGCCAGCAGTTTCCGGGGGCTTAACTATGGCTACACCTTC
TRBJ2-5	16	NA	TRBD1	TRBV5-8	CASSYTGGIGQETQYF	TGTGCCAGCAGCTATACAGGGGGCATTGGGCAAGAGACCCAGTACTTC
TRBJ1-1	14	NA	NA	TRBV6-1	CASTPREGNTEAFF	TGTGCCAGCACCCCGAGGGAAGGTAACACTGAAGCTTTCTTT
TRBJ2-7	14	NA	TRBD1	TRBV5-1	CASSLGDSTYEQYF	TGCGCCAGCAGCTTGGGGGACAGTACCTACGAGCAGTACTTC
TRBJ1-4	15	NA	NA	TRBV6-1	CASSESAWTNEKLFF	TGTGCCAGCAGTGAATCGGCCTGGACTAATGAAAAACTGTTTTTT
TRBJ2-1	15	NA	TRBD1	TRBV25-1	CASSEPGQGANEQFF	TGTGCCAGCAGTGAGCCGGGACAGGGGGCGAATGAGCAGTTCTTC
TRBJ2-7	16	NA	TRBD1	TRBV12-5	CASGLKRQGLSYEQYF	TGTGCTAGTGGCCTAAAACGACAGGGGTTATCTTACGAGCAGTACTTC
TRBJ1-1	12	NA	NA	TRBV6-5	CASRNPVTEAFF	TGTGCCAGCAGAAATCCGGTCACTGAAGCTTTCTTT
TRBJ2-7	14	NA	NA	TRBV6-5	CASSYGGGGTLPYF	TGTGCCAGCAGTTACGGCGGGGGCGGGACCCTCCCGTACTTC
TRBJ1-2	18	NA	NA	TRBV28	CASSSPGLDSAANYGYTF	TGTGCCAGCAGTTCCCCGGGCCTAGACAGTGCCGCTAACTATGGCTACACCTTC
TRBJ2-7	14	NA	NA	TRBV19	CASSIGPAPYEQYF	TGTGCCAGTAGTATTGGGCCAGCGCCCTACGAGCAGTACTTC
TRBJ2-7	13	NA	NA	TRBV4-1	CASSQDLGREQYF	TGCGCCAGCAGCCAAGATTTGGGTAGGGAGCAGTACTTC
TRBJ2-2	14	NA	NA	TRBV9	CASSVDGGSWELFF	TGTGCCAGCAGCGTAGACGGTGGATCTTGGGAGCTGTTTTTT
TRBJ2-7	13	NA	TRBD2	TRBV18	CASSPSGRNEQYF	TGTGCCAGCTCCCCTAGCGGGAGAAACGAGCAGTACTTC
TRBJ2-7	14	NA	TRBD1	TRBV25-1	CASSDRTGLPEQYF	TGTGCCAGCAGTGACAGGACAGGGCTCCCCGAGCAGTACTTC
TRBJ2-5	16	NA	TRBD1	TRBV5-4	CASSGRTGPIQETQYF	TGTGCCAGCAGCGGAAGGACAGGACCCATCCAAGAGACCCAGTACTTC
TRBJ2-5	13	NA	NA	TRBV10-3	CAISEGNQETQYF	TGTGCCATCAGTGAGGGGAACCAAGAGACCCAGTACTTC
TRBJ2-3	15	NA	TRBD2	TRBV29-1	CSIPRGSGRTDTQYF	TGCAGCATCCCACGGGGTAGCGGGAGGACAGATACGCAGTATTTT
TRBJ1-2	13	NA	NA	TRBV19	CASSMATVYGYTF	TGTGCCAGTAGTATGGCCACGGTCTATGGCTACACCTTC
TRBJ1-5	15	NA	TRBD1	TRBV6-6	CAIHPGGAGNQPQHF	TGTGCCATACACCCAGGGGGCGCCGGCAATCAGCCCCAGCATTTT
TRBJ1-1	14	NA	TRBD1	TRBV7-2	CASSSRQGLGWAFF	TGTGCCAGCAGCTCAAGACAGGGGCTTGGTTGGGCTTTCTTT
TRBJ2-7	18	NA	TRBD1	TRBV27	CASSLYRPGTGSNHEQYF	TGTGCCAGCAGTTTATATCGACCTGGGACAGGGTCGAACCACGAGCAGTACTTC
TRBJ1-2	14	NA	TRBD1	TRBV29-1	CSVVQDRVERGYTF	TGCAGCGTGGTCCAGGACAGGGTTGAACGTGGCTACACCTTC